One and the same sample provided the 8 T cell receptor beta chains below, sequenced in a study of early T cells in non-severe SARS-CoV-2 infection (dated by TCRdb to the early 2020s). The library came from 5' RACE. The sequencer listed for this sample is NextSeq 500. Using fastp at Q25 and MiXCR, TCRdb reprocessed the public reads and kept productive beta chains. One record per CDR3 amino acid sequence lists the most common genes and DNA. Across this sample there are about 47,000 distinct CDR3 sequences, with 9.5% to 12% seen only once. In total, the top ten clones hold roughly 13% of the sample. The sequenced sample consisted of whole blood. These receptors all stem from an adult who was a healthcare worker with PCR-confirmed SARS-CoV-2 infection or an uninfected control (not recorded which).

The sample holds many counts of this clonotype. The chain links TRBV20-1 to TRBJ1-6, with TRBD1 identical over 7 bases. There are 14 residues in the CDR3. Germline V gene data show CDR1 as DFQATT and CDR2 as SNEGSKA (reference sequence). V gave up 6 bases and J gave up 6 bases; unmatched junction bases: 8. CDR3: CSAQGGAGNSPLHF. The CDR3 coding sequence is TGCAGTGCCCAGGGGGGCGCGGGTAATTCACCCCTCCACTTT.

This clonotype showed up just a few times. The chain uses TRBV6-2 or TRBV6-3 and TRBJ2-5; TRBD2 aligns across 11 bases. The germline gives CDR1 MNHEY, CDR2 SVGEGT. Trimming at V came to 6 bases and at J to 2 bases, leaving 8 bases not matched to a gene. The CDR3 has 16 residues. CDR3 nucleotide sequence: TGTGCCAGCAGGCTAGCGGGGGGCCACTTTCAAGAGACCCAGTACTTC. Translating it yields CASRLAGGHFQETQYF.

V usage is TRBV28 and J usage is TRBJ2-1; 14 bases line up with TRBD2. V was pared by 7 bases and J by 8 bases, with 7 bases of the junction left unmatched. Germline values: CDR1 MDHEN, CDR2 SYDVKM. This CDR3 has 15 amino acids. CDR3 sequence reads: CASNIGLAGGYEQFF. The CDR3 nucleotides are TGTGCCAGCAACATCGGACTAGCGGGAGGATATGAGCAGTTCTTC.

V usage is TRBV6-1 and J usage is TRBJ2-3; D ambiguous. The germline gives CDR1 MNHNS, CDR2 SASEGT. This CDR3 comprises 16 residues. Deletions cut 7 bases from V and 0 bases from J, with 17 bases between. The DNA of the CDR3 is TGTGCCAGCACCCTCAGCGTCGAGGCGAGCACAGATACGCAGTATTTT. Translating gives CASTLSVEASTDTQYF.

This clonotype was counted many times. J is TRBJ1-1 and V is TRBV6-2 or TRBV6-3; D is possibly TRBD1 (5 bases). Germline V CDR1 and CDR2: MNHEY, SVGEGT. This CDR3 has 16 amino acids. V lost 4 bases and J lost 5, with 20 bases in between. DNA for the CDR3: TGTGCCAGCAGTTCGATTCCGGGGGTTATGAGGACTGAAGCTTTCTTT. Amino acids: CASSSIPGVMRTEAFF.

This rearrangement joins TRBV28 to TRBJ1-2; D call uncertain. The germline CDR1 and CDR2 sequences are MDHEN and SYDVKM. This CDR3 comprises 11 residues. Trimming pared 6 bases from V and 2 bases from J, leaving 4 bases between. The CDR3 nucleotides are TGTGCCAGCAGCTTAAACTATGGCTACACCTTC. This sequence encodes CASSLNYGYTF.

This clonotype has only one observation. This may stem from a read error, because a much larger clone lies one nucleotide away. The rearrangement uses TRBV7-9 and TRBJ1-1, with 9 bases fitting TRBD1. This CDR3 spans 14 amino acids. Looked up from germline, CDR1 is SEHNR and CDR2 is FQNEAQ (reference sequence). CDR3 sequence reads: CDSSPTADRGVAFF. For the CDR3, the DNA is TGTGACAGCAGCCCCACCGCGGACAGGGGAGTAGCTTTCTTT.

The CDR3 reads CASSNGILETEAFF. CDR3 nucleotides: TGTGCCAGCAGTAACGGTATCCTAGAAACTGAAGCTTTCTTT. V is TRBV6-6 and J is TRBJ1-1; D uncertain. V was pared by 5 bases and J by 5 bases, with 15 bases between. The CDR3 is 14 residues long. Germline CDR1 and CDR2: MNHNY and SVGAGI (reference sequence).